This TCR beta chain was sequenced in a study of cytomegalovirus exposure and HLA in healthy donors. Study outcomes and limitations: Per published reports, the classifier diagnosed cytomegalovirus status with high specificity and sensitivity.

A remark on this clone: Its specificity is not known.

CDR1 is SGHVS and CDR2 is FQNEAQ in the germline V gene. V was clipped by 3 bases and J by 5 bases; unmatched bases: 5. The CDR3 is made up of 14 amino acids. PCR primers comprised 60 Vbeta and 13 Jbeta primers. Authors' analysis steps: In a later analysis, of around 83 million unique beta chains, roughly 9.9 million appeared in at least two donors. The protocol was immunoSEQ multiplex PCR, while the TCRdb copy is restricted to in-frame clones and leaves out a portion. Clonal size and the V and J genes are those of that table, whereas D and trimming came from the DNA. Of more than 75,000 clones listed, approximately 81% are singletons.

The receptor's source is a woman in her forties or fifties in good health and CMV-seropositive. V and J are TRBV7-8 and TRBJ2-7, with 9 positions matching TRBD2. The sequencing sample was made of PBMCs. CDR3 bases: TGTGCCAGCAGCTTTAGCGGGAGCAAGAACGAGCAGTACTTC. It yields the protein CASSFSGSKNEQYF.